The 32 T cell receptor beta chains below come from one sample, sequenced in a study of T cells in localized non-small cell lung cancer. Data came from immunoSEQ multiplex PCR; TCRdb stores just in-frame clones and leaves some out. The table has tens of thousands of clones, approximately 86% seen once. Sequenced here: peripheral blood, sampled before any cancer treatment. The source of these receptors is a woman aged 18 to 49 with stage III lung adenocarcinoma.

V usage is TRBV9 and J usage is TRBJ1-1; TRBD1 agrees at 9 bases. V was pared by 4 bases and J by 8 bases, with 6 bases of the junction left unmatched. Looked up from germline, CDR1 is SGDLS and CDR2 is YYNGEE. This CDR3 contains 13 residues. The CDR3 is CASSLRGQGEAFF. DNA for the CDR3: TGTGCCAGCAGCCTACGAGGACAGGGGGAAGCTTTCTTT.

The chain is built from TRBV25-1 and TRBJ1-2; 7 positions agree with TRBD1. The V segment lost 1 base and the J segment 5 bases; nucleotides outside the gene matches: 13. This CDR3 has 17 amino acids. Germline lookup yields CDR1 MGHDK and CDR2 SYGVNS. This chain's CDR3 is CASSESRRGRAFYGYTF. CDR3 in DNA: TGTGCCAGCAGTGAATCGAGGAGGGGGCGGGCCTTTTATGGCTACACCTTC.

DNA of the CDR3: TGTGCCAGCAGCTTGGTCGATCAGCCCCAGCATTTT. It encodes CASSLVDQPQHF. The genes are TRBV5-6 and TRBJ1-5; D is ambiguous. The CDR3 consists of 12 residues. Germline V gene sequence: CDR1 SGHDT, CDR2 YYEEEE. V gave up 0 bases and J gave up 5 bases, with 3 bases separating them.

The chain recombines TRBV6-6 with TRBJ2-7; unclear D gene. The CDR3 consists of 12 residues. Germline V gene lookup returns CDR1 MNHNY and CDR2 SVGAGI (reference sequence). The V gene lost 4 bases and the J gene lost 3 bases, with 7 bases spanning the gap. The CDR3 reads CASSLAYYEQYF. The CDR3 region has the DNA TGTGCCAGCAGTTTAGCATACTACGAGCAGTACTTC.

The chain has TRBV5-1 and TRBJ1-6; D might be TRBD1 (6 bases). Trimming removed 5 bases at V and 7 bases at J, with 16 bases between. Germline loops: CDR1 SGHRS, CDR2 YFSETQ. This CDR3 region has 15 residues. CDR3 in amino acids: CASRTGQSENSPLHF. DNA for the CDR3: TGCGCCAGCAGGACCGGACAGAGCGAGAATTCACCCCTCCACTTT.

The rearrangement links TRBV30 to TRBJ1-6; TRBD1 aligns across 8 bases. The V gene end was trimmed by 3 bases and the J gene end by 4 bases; junction bases not matched to a gene: 8. There are 16 residues in the CDR3. Germline assignment: CDR1 GTSNPN and CDR2 SVGIG (reference sequence). CDR3 residues: CAWRPMTGAYNSPLHF. CDR3 bases: TGTGCCTGGAGACCTATGACAGGGGCATATAATTCACCCCTCCACTTT.

V gene TRBV6-1 combines with J gene TRBJ2-2, with a tentative D call TRBD1 (6 bases). V was trimmed by 4 bases and J by 6 bases, leaving 18 bases between them. Germline CDR1 and CDR2: MNHNS and SASEGT. The CDR3 loop spans 16 amino acids. The CDR3 reads CASSAQQGSAAGELFF. The DNA of the CDR3 is TGTGCCAGCAGTGCCCAACAGGGAAGCGCGGCCGGGGAGCTGTTTTTT.

The chain uses TRBV5-6 and TRBJ2-5; no firm D call. This CDR3 spans 14 amino acids. The V gene's germline CDR1 is SGHDT and CDR2 YYEEEE. The V end lost 4 bases, the J end lost 1 base, and 11 bases lay between the germline ends. The CDR3 loop reads CASSRPSLQETQYF. Written as DNA, the CDR3 is TGTGCCAGCAGCCGCCCTTCGCTCCAAGAGACCCAGTACTTC.

The rearrangement links TRBV5-4 to TRBJ2-3; D unclear. This CDR3 spans 14 amino acids. Trimming shortened V by 4 bases and J by 6 bases, and 15 bases separated the two germline ends. Per germline, CDR1 SGHNT and CDR2 YYREEE (reference sequence). CDR3 residues: CASSPDGLPDTQYF. Here the CDR3 DNA reads TGTGCCAGCAGCCCGGACGGATTACCCGATACGCAGTATTTT. The entire variable domain, with the rest obtained from reference TRBV5-4 and TRBJ2-3, is as follows: ETGVTQSPTHLIKTRGQQVTLRCSSQSGHNTVSWYQQALGQGPQFIFQYYREEENGRGNFPPRFSGLQFPNYSSELNVNALELDDSALYLCASSPDGLPDTQYFGPGTRLTVL.

In its sample, this clone is medium-sized. The chain has TRBV5-1 and TRBJ2-7; the D is unclear. Trimming pared 4 bases from V and 6 bases from J, leaving 20 bases between. The CDR3 is 15 residues long. Germline CDR1 reads SGHRS; CDR2 reads YFSETQ. The CDR3 DNA is TGCGCCAGCAGCCCGTGGAGCCCCAAAGTTGGCGAGCAGTACTTC. Translated: CASSPWSPKVGEQYF.

The rearrangement links TRBV11-1 to TRBJ2-5, with D tentatively TRBD2 (6 bases). The ends were cut back, 5 bases at V and 5 bases at J, with 12 bases in the middle. CDR1 is SGHAT, CDR2 FQDESV, per germline (reference sequence). The CDR3 totals 13 residues. The CDR3 sequence: CASSPGLRETQYF. For the CDR3, the DNA is TGTGCCAGCAGCCCGGGACTTAGGGAGACCCAGTACTTC.

This clone has just a few counts. The V gene is TRBV10-1, the J gene TRBJ2-2; TRBD1 might be the D (6 bases). This CDR3 has 12 residues. Per the germline V gene, CDR1 is WNHNN and CDR2 is SYGVQD (reference sequence). CDR3 amino acids: CAVSQGTGELFF. The CDR3 bases are TGCGCAGTCTCGCAGGGGACCGGGGAGCTGTTTTTT.

CDR3 in DNA: TGTGCCAGTAGCTCACAGGGCGATACGCAGTATTTT. Protein: CASSSQGDTQYF. The V call is TRBV19, the J call TRBJ2-3; weak D call: TRBD1 (6 bases). Trimming cost V 6 bases and J 6 bases, with 10 bases left between them. The CDR3 loop spans 12 amino acids. The germline gives CDR1 LNHDA, CDR2 SQIVND (reference sequence).

The rearrangement joins TRBV5-1 to TRBJ2-1; the D gene could be TRBD1 or TRBD2 (7 bases each). The V end lost 4 bases, the J end lost 5 bases, and 19 bases lay between the germline ends. Germline lookup yields CDR1 SGHRS and CDR2 YFSETQ. This CDR3 has 16 amino acids. CDR3 loop: CASSPRGGESHNEQFF. DNA of the CDR3: TGCGCCAGCAGCCCCAGGGGGGGGGAGTCCCACAATGAGCAGTTCTTC. The whole variable domain, filled in from reference TRBV5-1 and TRBJ2-1, reads KAGVTQTPRYLIKTRGQQVTLSCSPISGHRSVSWYQQTPGQGLQFLFEYFSETQRNKGNFPGRFSGRQFSNSRSEMNVSTLELGDSALYLCASSPRGGESHNEQFFGPGTRLTVL.

The chain employs TRBV5-1 and TRBJ2-1; 12 nucleotides align to TRBD1. The V and J ends lost 4 bases and 0 bases, in that order; junction bases with no gene match: 2. From germline, CDR1 is SGHRS and CDR2 YFSETQ. CDR3 size: 16 residues. CDR3: CASSGGQGASYNEQFF. In DNA, the CDR3 is TGCGCCAGCAGCGGGGGACAGGGGGCCTCCTACAATGAGCAGTTCTTC.

V usage is TRBV30 and J usage is TRBJ1-4, with 11 bases that match TRBD1. Germline V gene data show CDR1 as GTSNPN and CDR2 as SVGIG (reference sequence). V lost 0 bases, J lost 13 bases, and 4 bases stayed unmatched. CDR3 length: 13 residues. Here the CDR3 reads CAWSVGTGGGLFF. CDR3 sequence (DNA): TGTGCCTGGAGTGTGGGGACAGGGGGGGGACTGTTTTTT.

A single count supports this clone. The chain is built from TRBV19 and TRBJ1-3; no clear D. Looked up from germline, CDR1 is LNHDA and CDR2 is SQIVND (reference sequence). The CDR3 contains 15 residues. Trimming took 7 bases from V and 4 from J, leaving 17 bases between them. The CDR3 is CASNSGNAAGNTIYF. CDR3 sequence (DNA): TGTGCCAGTAACTCAGGAAACGCAGCAGGAAACACCATATATTTT.

V and J are TRBV2 and TRBJ2-7; 8 positions agree with TRBD2. Trimming at V came to 0 bases and at J to 2 bases, leaving 0 bases not matched to a gene. Germline CDR1 is SNHLY and CDR2 is FYNNEI. The CDR3 length is 14 residues. The CDR3 DNA sequence: TGTGCCAGCAGTGAAGCGGGACTAGCCTACGAGCAGTACTTC. This encodes CASSEAGLAYEQYF.

The chain is built from TRBV7-7 and TRBJ2-5, with 7 bases that match TRBD1. Germline V lookup: CDR1 SSHAT, CDR2 FNYEAQ (reference sequence). The length of the CDR3 is 16 residues. V was pared by 5 bases and J by 2 bases, with 11 bases of the junction left unmatched. The CDR3 region has the DNA TGTGCCAGCAGCCAATATCTAGGGACAGAACAAGAGACCCAGTACTTC. It yields the protein CASSQYLGTEQETQYF.

The chain couples TRBV7-8 to TRBJ2-5; D is perhaps TRBD2 (5 bases). This CDR3 region has 15 residues. Trimming shortened V by 2 bases and J by 5 bases, and 15 bases separated the two germline ends. Germline-derived CDR1 and CDR2 are SGHVS and FQNEAQ. This CDR3 reads CASSLRLAGVETQYF. CDR3 bases: TGTGCCAGCAGCTTAAGGCTAGCTGGTGTGGAGACCCAGTACTTC.

This sequence joins TRBV11-2 and TRBJ1-1; 7 bases align to TRBD1. CDR1 and CDR2 from the germline V gene are SGHAT and FQNNGV. V lost 5 bases to trimming and J lost 1 base; unmatched junction nucleotides: 4. CDR3 length: 14 residues. The CDR3 protein is CASSLTGTNTEAFF. For the CDR3, the DNA is TGTGCCAGCAGCCTGACAGGGACGAACACTGAAGCTTTCTTT.

This chain connects TRBV5-5 to TRBJ1-6; 7 bases align to TRBD1. The length of the CDR3 is 16 residues. Germline V gives CDR1 SGHKS, CDR2 YYEKEE (reference sequence). After removal of 4 bases from V and 2 bases from J, the junction contained 6 bases not matched to a gene. CDR3 region: CASSADREAYNSPLHF. CDR3 DNA: TGTGCCAGCAGCGCCGACAGGGAGGCCTATAATTCACCCCTCCACTTT.

This clone was observed a few times. Other DNA sequences of this sample code for an identical CDR3. The chain links TRBV29-1 to TRBJ1-3; D gene uncertain. The CDR3 loop spans 12 amino acids. V lost 6 bases, J lost 3 bases, and 9 bases lay in between. Germline CDR1 reads SQVTM; CDR2 reads ANQGSEA. The chain's CDR3 is CSVGSDGNTIYF. In DNA, the CDR3 is TGCAGCGTGGGCAGCGATGGAAACACCATATATTTT.

V gene TRBV6-1 combines with J gene TRBJ2-5; D possibly matches TRBD1 or TRBD2 (5 bases each). Per the germline V gene, CDR1 is MNHNS and CDR2 is SASEGT. The CDR3 spans 16 residues. The V end lost 4 bases, the J end lost 4 bases, and 19 bases lay between the germline ends. CDR3 region: CASSVNRDGMLETQYF. For the CDR3, the DNA is TGTGCCAGCAGTGTCAACCGGGACGGGATGTTAGAGACCCAGTACTTC.

The chain links TRBV9 to TRBJ1-4; D is uncertain. Trimming left V 2 bases short and J 0 bases short, with 8 bases between. CDR3 length equals 15 residues. Germline V lookup: CDR1 SGDLS, CDR2 YYNGEE. For the CDR3, the DNA is TGTGCCAGCAGCGTCGGACTCACAACTAATGAAAAACTGTTTTTT. Translating it yields CASSVGLTTNEKLFF.

This clone has only a few counts. This chain links TRBV4-2 with TRBJ1-5; D is possibly TRBD1 (5 bases). This CDR3 is built from 13 residues. Trimming shortened V by 5 bases and J by 3 bases, and 8 bases separated the two germline ends. Germline CDR1 reads LGHNA; CDR2 reads YNFKEQ. CDR3 loop: CASSGAHNQPQHF. The CDR3 DNA reads as TGTGCCAGCAGCGGGGCCCACAATCAGCCCCAGCATTTT.

The V and J genes are TRBV14 and TRBJ1-4; 10 bases agree with TRBD1. This CDR3 is built from 17 residues. CDR1 SGHDN and CDR2 FVKESK come from the germline V gene. V lost 4 bases to trimming and J lost 3 bases; unmatched junction nucleotides: 8. CDR3 residues: CASSLLGQGLSNEKLFF. CDR3 DNA sequence: TGTGCCAGCAGCCTGTTGGGACAGGGGCTCTCTAATGAAAAACTGTTTTTT. Based on the CDR3 plus reference TRBV14 and TRBJ1-4, the full variable domain is EAGVTQFPSHSVIEKGQTVTLRCDPISGHDNLYWYRRVMGKEIKFLLHFVKESKQDESGMPNNRFLAERTGGTYSTLKVQPAELEDSGVYFCASSLLGQGLSNEKLFFGSGTQLSVL.

The rearrangement joins TRBV4-1 to TRBJ2-4, with TRBD1 as a possible D gene (7 bases). The V end lost 3 bases, the J end lost 3 bases, and 18 bases lay between the germline ends. The germline V gene encodes CDR1 MGHRA and CDR2 YSYEKL. The CDR3 covers 17 residues. Here the CDR3 reads CASSQTGPPEGKNIQYF. CDR3 DNA: TGCGCCAGCAGCCAGACAGGGCCCCCGGAGGGCAAAAACATTCAGTACTTC.

V and J are TRBV21-1 and TRBJ1-1. TRBV21-1 has pseudogene status. This CDR3 comprises 13 residues. CDR3 protein: CAGGTPQETEAFF. For the CDR3, the DNA is TGTGCCGGAGGGACACCCCAGGAGACTGAAGCTTTCTTT.

The chain is built from TRBV6-5 and TRBJ1-2; D gene ambiguous. Trimming removed 6 bases at V and 7 bases at J, with 15 bases between. Germline V gene data show CDR1 as MNHEY and CDR2 as SVGAGI. The CDR3 covers 13 residues. The CDR3 reads CASRQRPQGGYTF. DNA of the CDR3: TGTGCCAGCAGGCAACGCCCTCAAGGTGGCTACACCTTC.

This clone was seen only a few times. The gene calls are TRBV6-5 and TRBJ2-1, with D possibly being TRBD2 (6 bases). Trimming took off 4 bases at V and 8 bases at J, with 15 bases between the two ends. The CDR3 runs to 14 residues. Germline CDR1 reads MNHEY; CDR2 reads SVGAGI. As DNA, the CDR3 is TGTGCCAGCAGTTCCCAGACTAGAGTCTATGAGCAGTTCTTC. It encodes CASSSQTRVYEQFF.

This clone was seen just once. The rearrangement links TRBV30 to TRBJ1-6; 11 bases are a match to TRBD1. Germline CDR1 is GTSNPN and CDR2 is SVGIG (reference sequence). This CDR3 has 13 amino acids. With 3 bases clipped from V and 13 bases from J, the junction kept 5 bases outside the gene matches. The CDR3 loop is CAWRGQGVGPLHF. CDR3 DNA sequence: TGTGCCTGGAGGGGACAGGGGGTCGGTCCCCTCCACTTT.